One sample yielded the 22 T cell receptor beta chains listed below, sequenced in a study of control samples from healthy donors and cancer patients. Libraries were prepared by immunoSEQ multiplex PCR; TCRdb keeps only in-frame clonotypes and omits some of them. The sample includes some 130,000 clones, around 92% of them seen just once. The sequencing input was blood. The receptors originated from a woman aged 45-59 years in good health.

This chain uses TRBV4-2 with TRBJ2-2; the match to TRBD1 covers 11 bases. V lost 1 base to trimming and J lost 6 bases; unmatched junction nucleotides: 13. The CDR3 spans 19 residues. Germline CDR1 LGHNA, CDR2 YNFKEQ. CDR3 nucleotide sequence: TGTGCCAGCAGCCAAGTTATAATAGTACCGGGACAGGGGGCCGGGGAGCTGTTTTTT. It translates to CASSQVIIVPGQGAGELFF.

CDR3 loop: CSASDNRPYEQYF. As DNA, the CDR3 is TGCAGTGCTAGTGACAACCGACCCTACGAGCAGTACTTC. The chain has TRBV20-1 and TRBJ2-7, with no clear D. The length of the CDR3 is 13 residues. CDR1 is DFQATT, CDR2 SNEGSKA, per germline (reference sequence). V was shortened by 3 bases and J by 2 bases, with 11 bases between the two germline ends.

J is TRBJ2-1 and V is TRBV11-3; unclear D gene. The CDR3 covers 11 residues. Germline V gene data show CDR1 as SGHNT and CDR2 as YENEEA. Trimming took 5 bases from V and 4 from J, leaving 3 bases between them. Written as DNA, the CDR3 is TGTGCCAGCAGCGCATACAATGAGCAGTTCTTC. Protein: CASSAYNEQFF.

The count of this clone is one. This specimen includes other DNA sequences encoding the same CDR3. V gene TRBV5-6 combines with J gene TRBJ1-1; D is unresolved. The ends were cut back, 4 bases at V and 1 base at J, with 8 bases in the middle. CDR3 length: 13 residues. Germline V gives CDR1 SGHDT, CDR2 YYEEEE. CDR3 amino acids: CASSGVGNTEAFF. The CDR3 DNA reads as TGTGCCAGCAGCGGTGTAGGGAACACTGAAGCTTTCTTT.

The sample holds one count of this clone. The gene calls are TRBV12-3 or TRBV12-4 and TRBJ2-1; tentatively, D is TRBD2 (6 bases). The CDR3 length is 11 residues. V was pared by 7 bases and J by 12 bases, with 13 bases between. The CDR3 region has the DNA TGTGCCAGCAACTCTTACGGGGGGCAGTTCTTC. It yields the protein CASNSYGGQFF.

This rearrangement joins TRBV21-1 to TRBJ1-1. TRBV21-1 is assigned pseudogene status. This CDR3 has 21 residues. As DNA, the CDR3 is TGTGCCAGCAGCACCCTAAGATATGTAGGAGGTCCCCCCGTCATGAACACTGAAGCTTTCTTT. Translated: CASSTLRYVGGPPVMNTEAFF.

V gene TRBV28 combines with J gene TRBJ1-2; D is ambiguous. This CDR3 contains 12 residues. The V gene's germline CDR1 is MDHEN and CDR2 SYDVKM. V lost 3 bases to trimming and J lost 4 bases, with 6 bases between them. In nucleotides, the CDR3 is TGTGCCAGCAGTTTTAACTCCTATGGCTACACCTTC. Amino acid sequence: CASSFNSYGYTF.

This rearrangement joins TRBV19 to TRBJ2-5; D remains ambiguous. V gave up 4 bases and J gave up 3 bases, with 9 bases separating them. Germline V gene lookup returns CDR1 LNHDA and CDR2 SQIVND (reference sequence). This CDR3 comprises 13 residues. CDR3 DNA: TGTGCCAGTAGTAGGGATTTAGAAGAGACCCAGTACTTC. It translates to CASSRDLEETQYF. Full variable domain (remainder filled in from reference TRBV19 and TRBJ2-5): DGGITQSPKYLFRKEGQNVTLSCEQNLNHDAMYWYRQDPGQGLRLIYYSQIVNDFQKGDIAEGYSVSREKKESFPLTVTSAQKNPTAFYLCASSRDLEETQYFGPGTRLLVL.

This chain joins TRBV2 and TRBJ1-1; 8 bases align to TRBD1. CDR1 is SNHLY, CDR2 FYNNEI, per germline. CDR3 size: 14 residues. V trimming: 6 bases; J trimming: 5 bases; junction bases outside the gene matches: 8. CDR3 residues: CASRADRAWTEAFF. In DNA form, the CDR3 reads TGTGCCAGCAGGGCGGACAGGGCGTGGACTGAAGCTTTCTTT.

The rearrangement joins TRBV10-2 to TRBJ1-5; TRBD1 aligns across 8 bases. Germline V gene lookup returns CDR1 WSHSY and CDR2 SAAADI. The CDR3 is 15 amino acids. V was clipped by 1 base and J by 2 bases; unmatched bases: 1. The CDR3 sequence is CASSELTGGNQPQHF. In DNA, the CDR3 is TGCGCCAGCAGTGAGTTGACAGGGGGCAATCAGCCCCAGCATTTT.

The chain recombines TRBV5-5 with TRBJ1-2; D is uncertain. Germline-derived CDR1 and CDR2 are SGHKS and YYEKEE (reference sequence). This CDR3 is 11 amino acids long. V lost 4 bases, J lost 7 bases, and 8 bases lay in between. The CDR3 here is CASSTFFGYTF. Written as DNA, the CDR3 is TGTGCCAGCAGCACTTTTTTTGGCTACACCTTC. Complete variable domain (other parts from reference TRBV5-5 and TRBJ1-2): DAGVTQSPTHLIKTRGQQVTLRCSPISGHKSVSWYQQVLGQGPQFIFQYYEKEERGRGNFPDRFSARQFPNYSSELNVNALLLGDSALYLCASSTFFGYTFGSGTRLTVV.

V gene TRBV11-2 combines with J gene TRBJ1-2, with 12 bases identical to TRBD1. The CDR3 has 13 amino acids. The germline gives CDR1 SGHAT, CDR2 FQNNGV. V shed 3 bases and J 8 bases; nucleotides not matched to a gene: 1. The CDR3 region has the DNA TGTGCCAGCAGCTTTGGGACAGGGGGCGGCTACACCTTC. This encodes CASSFGTGGGYTF.

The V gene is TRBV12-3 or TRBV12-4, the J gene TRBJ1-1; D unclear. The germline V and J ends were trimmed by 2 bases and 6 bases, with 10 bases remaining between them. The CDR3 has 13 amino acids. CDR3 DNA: TGTGCCAGCAGTTTAATCCCCGGGGCTGAAGCTTTCTTT. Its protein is CASSLIPGAEAFF.

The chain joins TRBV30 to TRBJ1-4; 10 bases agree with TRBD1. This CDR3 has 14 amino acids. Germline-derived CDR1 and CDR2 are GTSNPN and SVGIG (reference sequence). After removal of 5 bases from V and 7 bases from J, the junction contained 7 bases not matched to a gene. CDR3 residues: CAWGTGAPGEKLFF. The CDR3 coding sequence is TGTGCCTGGGGGACAGGGGCGCCTGGTGAAAAACTGTTTTTT.

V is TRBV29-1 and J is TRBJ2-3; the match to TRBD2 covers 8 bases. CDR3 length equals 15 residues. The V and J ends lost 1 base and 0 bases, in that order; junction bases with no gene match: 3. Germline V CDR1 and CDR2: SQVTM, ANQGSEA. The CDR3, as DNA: TGCAGCGTTGAAGGGCCTAGCGGGAGCACAGATACGCAGTATTTT. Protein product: CSVEGPSGSTDTQYF.

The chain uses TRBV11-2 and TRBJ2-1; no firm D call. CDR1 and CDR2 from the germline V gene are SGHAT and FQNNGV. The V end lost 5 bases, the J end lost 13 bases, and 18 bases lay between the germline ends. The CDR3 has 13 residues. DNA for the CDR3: TGTGCCAGCAGCCCCTTACTGGAGAGGATACAGTTCTTC. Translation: CASSPLLERIQFF.

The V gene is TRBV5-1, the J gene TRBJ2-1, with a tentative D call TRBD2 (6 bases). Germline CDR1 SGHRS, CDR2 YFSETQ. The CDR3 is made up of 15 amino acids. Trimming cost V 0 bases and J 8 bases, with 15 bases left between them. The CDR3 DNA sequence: TGCGCCAGCAGCTTGGCCGGCATCGGGAGCCATGAGCAGTTCTTC. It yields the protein CASSLAGIGSHEQFF.

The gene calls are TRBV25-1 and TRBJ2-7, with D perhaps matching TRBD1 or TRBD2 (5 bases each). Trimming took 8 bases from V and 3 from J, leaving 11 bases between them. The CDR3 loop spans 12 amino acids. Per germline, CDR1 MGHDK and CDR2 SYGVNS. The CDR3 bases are TGTGCCAGCTGGGACGGGTACTACGAGCAGTACTTC. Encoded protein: CASWDGYYEQYF.

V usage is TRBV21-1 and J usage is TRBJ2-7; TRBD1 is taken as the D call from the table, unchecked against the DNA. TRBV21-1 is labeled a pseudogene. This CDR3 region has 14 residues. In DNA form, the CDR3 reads TGTGCCAGCAATCAGGTACAGGTATCCTACGAGCAGTACTTC. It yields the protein CASNQVQVSYEQYF.

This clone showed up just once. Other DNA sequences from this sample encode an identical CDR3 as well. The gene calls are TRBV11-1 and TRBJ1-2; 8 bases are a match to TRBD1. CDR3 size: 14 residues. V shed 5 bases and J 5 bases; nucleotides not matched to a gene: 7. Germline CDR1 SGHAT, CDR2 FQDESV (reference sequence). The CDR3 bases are TGTGCCAGCAGCCCCCGGGACAGGCTATATGGCTACACCTTC. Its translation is CASSPRDRLYGYTF.

This CDR3 is CASSQGQGGNTGELFF. CDR3 nucleotides: TGTGCCAGCAGCCAGGGACAGGGGGGTAACACCGGGGAGCTGTTTTTT. The chain combines TRBV4-2 with TRBJ2-2, with 11 positions matching TRBD1. The CDR3 loop spans 16 amino acids. In germline, CDR1 is LGHNA, CDR2 YNFKEQ. Trimming cost V 3 bases and J 2 bases; bases outside gene matches: 2.

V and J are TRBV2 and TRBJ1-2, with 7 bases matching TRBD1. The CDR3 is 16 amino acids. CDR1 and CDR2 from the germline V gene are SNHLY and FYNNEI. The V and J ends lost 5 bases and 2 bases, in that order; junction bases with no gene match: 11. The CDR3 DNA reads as TGTGCCAGCAGTCTCTTACGACAGGGAACAAACTATGGCTACACCTTC. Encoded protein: CASSLLRQGTNYGYTF.